A single T cell receptor beta chain is shown here with its context. CDR3 length: 14 residues. Germline V gene lookup returns CDR1 SGHRS and CDR2 YFSETQ. Germline trimming cut 7 bases from V and 4 bases from J; bases unmatched to any gene: 9. This sample is drawn from a study of sequential checkpoint blockade in melanoma. About the study: Randomization was 1:1 between first-line nivolumab→ipilimumab and ipilimumab→nivolumab.

Sequencing was performed with immunoSEQ multiplex PCR; in TCRdb, only in-frame clones are kept and a portion is missing. Of 25,000 to 35,000 clones in the sample, roughly 91% are singletons; the top ten hold about 14%. The sample's treatment: randomized to nivolumab then ipilimumab (arm A) or the reverse (arm B). Sorted cells were live CD3+CD8+, lacking CD19 and CD56, from PBMCs. The chain carries TRBV5-1 and TRBJ2-3; 7 bases are a match to TRBD2. The TCR sequence derives from a human donor with melanoma. The sample in question was CD8+ T cells sorted from blood (inferred from file names), obtained from a patient given nivolumab and ipilimumab in sequence. This chain's CDR3 is CASFDGGSADTQYF. Here the CDR3 DNA reads TGCGCCAGCTTCGACGGGGGGAGCGCAGATACGCAGTATTTT.